These 30 T cell receptor beta chains originate from one sample sequenced in a study of T cells in Graves' hyperthyroidism and ophthalmopathy. Using RNA transcripts as the source, TCR beta CDR3 regions were amplified. TCR CDR3 regions were first amplified by RT-PCR with HTBI primers. TCRdb processed the multiplex PCR reads anew with MiXCR; each CDR3 protein has one entry. This sample has about 660,000 distinct CDR3 sequences; less than 45% occur once, and the top ten carry about 7.2%. The sample taken for sequencing was peripheral blood or thyroid tissue (not recorded which). Every receptor here comes from an adult man with Graves' disease, either hyperthyroidism or ophthalmopathy (not recorded which).

This clonotype was found a few times. The chain recombines TRBV19 with TRBJ1-3; D unclear. Germline lookup yields CDR1 LNHDA and CDR2 SQIVND (reference sequence). This CDR3 comprises 13 residues. Deletions cut 5 bases from V and 4 bases from J, with 9 bases between. The CDR3: CASSLQPGNTIYF. CDR3 DNA sequence: TGTGCCAGTAGTCTACAACCCGGAAACACCATATATTTT.

This clonotype came up many times. V gene TRBV6-1 combines with J gene TRBJ2-7; tentatively, D is TRBD2 (6 bases). Germline V gene data show CDR1 as MNHNS and CDR2 as SASEGT. Trimming took 6 bases from V and 3 from J, leaving 9 bases between them. This CDR3 comprises 12 residues. CDR3 in DNA: TGTGCCAGCAGCGGGGGAATCTACGAGCAGTACTTC. It translates to CASSGGIYEQYF.

The rearrangement uses TRBV2 and TRBJ1-4; D call uncertain. V lost 2 bases and J 7 bases, leaving 17 bases between the germline ends. The CDR3 is 16 amino acids. Germline V gives CDR1 SNHLY, CDR2 FYNNEI. The CDR3 here is CASSESGRPNTEKLFF. The CDR3 region has the DNA TGTGCCAGCAGTGAATCGGGCAGACCGAACACTGAAAAACTGTTTTTT.

A few counts support this clonotype. The rearrangement joins TRBV7-8 to TRBJ2-7, with D maybe TRBD1 (5 bases). The CDR3 totals 13 residues. Germline assignment: CDR1 SGHVS and CDR2 FQNEAQ. The V end lost 8 bases, the J end lost 9 bases, and 20 bases lay between the germline ends. CDR3 residues: CASGYLDSNGQYF. The CDR3 bases are TGTGCCAGCGGTTATCTAGACAGTAACGGGCAGTACTTC.

V and J are TRBV15 and TRBJ2-7; 9 positions match TRBD1. Per the germline V gene, CDR1 is LNHNV and CDR2 is YYDKDF (reference sequence). J lost 0 bases, V lost 2 bases, and 2 bases had no gene match. The CDR3 has 15 residues. CDR3 amino acids: CATSRPDRGSYEQYF. DNA of the CDR3: TGTGCCACCAGCAGACCGGACAGGGGCTCCTACGAGCAGTACTTC.

The chain links TRBV24-1 to TRBJ2-2, with TRBD1 identical over 10 bases. CDR3 length: 16 residues. Germline-derived CDR1 and CDR2 are KGHDR and SFDVKD. The V and J ends lost 6 bases and 6 bases, in that order; junction bases with no gene match: 9. CDR3 nucleotides: TGTGCCACCAGTTCTTCCGGGACAGGGGTGCCCGGGGAGCTGTTTTTT. Its translation is CATSSSGTGVPGELFF.

This clonotype was observed at least ten times. The chain joins TRBV29-1 to TRBJ2-7; maybe TRBD1 (6 bases). The V end lost 2 bases, the J end lost 5 bases, and 16 bases lay between the germline ends. Germline loops: CDR1 SQVTM, CDR2 ANQGSEA. This CDR3 contains 14 residues. The CDR3 is CSVELSRGRDEQYF. The CDR3 region has the DNA TGCAGCGTTGAATTATCCAGGGGACGGGACGAGCAGTACTTC.

V is TRBV12-3 or TRBV12-4 and J is TRBJ2-5; D possibly corresponds to TRBD1 (6 bases). Trimming pared 5 bases from V and 1 base from J, leaving 20 bases between. This CDR3 comprises 17 residues. The CDR3 DNA follows: TGTGCCAGCAGTGAGGACGCGGATGGACAGCTCCAAGAGACCCAGTACTTC. This codes for CASSEDADGQLQETQYF.

Here the CDR3 DNA reads TGCGCCAGCAGCCAAGAGTGGGCAGGGTTCTACGAGCAGTACTTC. Residues: CASSQEWAGFYEQYF. The chain links TRBV4-1 to TRBJ2-7; D perhaps matches TRBD1 (5 bases). The ends were cut back, 0 bases at V and 3 bases at J, with 12 bases in the middle. Germline values: CDR1 MGHRA, CDR2 YSYEKL. This CDR3 is built from 15 residues.

This clonotype was counted ten times or more. V is TRBV7-6 and J is TRBJ2-5; TRBD1 is a possible D gene (5 bases). V was cut by 1 base and J by 2 bases, with 8 bases left in between. The CDR3 has 14 residues. Germline-derived CDR1 and CDR2 are SGHVS and FNYEAQ. The CDR3 loop is CASSLGAGQETQYF. In DNA, the CDR3 is TGTGCCAGCAGCTTAGGGGCAGGGCAAGAGACCCAGTACTTC.

The rearrangement uses TRBV10-3 and TRBJ1-6; no definite D call. CDR3 size: 13 residues. V was trimmed by 5 bases and J by 7 bases, leaving 9 bases between them. Per germline, CDR1 ENHRY and CDR2 SYGVKD. CDR3 in DNA: TGTGCCATCAGTCCGGCCTTAAATTCACCCCTCCACTTT. Translation: CAISPALNSPLHF.

Only one count was recorded for this clonotype. The V call is TRBV30, the J call TRBJ2-7, with a tentative D call TRBD2 (6 bases). The CDR3 has 13 amino acids. CDR1 and CDR2 (germline): GTSNPN, SVGIG (reference sequence). The ends were cut back, 5 bases at V and 3 bases at J, with 14 bases in the middle. The CDR3 spells CAWAGPGGYEQYF. The CDR3 DNA reads TGTGCCTGGGCTGGACCCGGGGGCTACGAGCAGTACTTC.

The rearrangement links TRBV19 to TRBJ2-5; 8 bases fit TRBD2. CDR1 is LNHDA, CDR2 SQIVND, per germline (reference sequence). This CDR3 contains 15 residues. Trimming removed 5 bases from V and 4 bases from J; junction bases left unmatched: 9. The CDR3 nucleotides read TGTGCCAGTAGTCGGACTAGCACATCATCAGAGACCCAGTACTTC. It codes for CASSRTSTSSETQYF.

This sequence joins TRBV24-1 and TRBJ2-5, with D perhaps matching TRBD2 (6 bases). Germline V gene data show CDR1 as KGHDR and CDR2 as SFDVKD. V gave up 4 bases and J gave up 5 bases, with 10 bases separating them. The CDR3 contains 13 residues. The CDR3 here is CATSDPGVETQYF. For the CDR3, the DNA is TGTGCCACCAGTGACCCGGGGGTCGAGACCCAGTACTTC.

The table lists this clonotype with a few counts. The chain recombines TRBV20-1 with TRBJ1-2; perhaps TRBD1 as D (5 bases). Trimming stripped 2 bases from V and 5 bases from J, with 15 bases between. Germline CDR1 DFQATT, CDR2 SNEGSKA (reference sequence). The CDR3 spans 14 residues. The CDR3 bases are TGCAGTGCTAGACCCCTAACGACAGTGTATGGCTACACCTTC. This codes for CSARPLTTVYGYTF.

This chain uses TRBV5-1 with TRBJ2-7; D may be TRBD2 (5 bases). Trimming shortened V by 0 bases and J by 6 bases, and 13 bases separated the two germline ends. The CDR3 totals 14 residues. Per the germline V gene, CDR1 is SGHRS and CDR2 is YFSETQ. The CDR3 DNA reads TGCGCCAGCAGCTTGGCACGGGGTTCGGGCGAGCAGTACTTC. This encodes CASSLARGSGEQYF.

This clonotype was picked up many times. The junction differs from germline at one of its ends, possibly a read error. V usage is TRBV2 and J usage is TRBJ1-6; 9 nucleotides agree with TRBD1. There are 15 residues in the CDR3. The germline V gene encodes CDR1 SNHLY and CDR2 FYNNEI. The CDR3 protein is CASREGTGSNSPLHF. CDR3 coding DNA: TGTGCCAGCAGGGAAGGGACAGGGAGCAATTCACCCCTCCACTTT. Full variable domain (missing parts from reference TRBV2 and TRBJ1-6): EPEVTQTPSHQVTQMGQEVILRCVPISNHLYFYWYRQILGQKVEFLVSFYNNEISEKSEIFDDQFSVERPDGSNFTLKIRSTKLEDSAMYFCASREGTGSNSPLHFGNGTRLTVT.

Comment on this clonotype: The germline gene is not matched at one end of the junction; a read error may be the cause. The V gene is TRBV7-2, the J gene TRBJ2-7; D perhaps matches TRBD1 (6 bases). Germline assignment: CDR1 SGHTA and CDR2 FQGNSA. The CDR3 runs 14 residues. CDR3 in amino acids: CASNSRTVSNEQYF. The CDR3 bases are TGTGCCAGCAACTCCCGGACAGTCTCCAACGAGCAGTACTTC.

Worth noting for this clonotype: Given a much more abundant clone one base away, this may be a read error. The V gene is TRBV15, the J gene TRBJ1-1, with D maybe TRBD1 (5 bases). V was trimmed by 3 bases and J by 7 bases, leaving 12 bases between them. The CDR3 runs 13 residues. The germline gives CDR1 LNHNV, CDR2 YYDKDF (reference sequence). The CDR3 DNA follows: TGTGCCACCAGCAGGCTAATCGGGGGTGAAGCTTTCTTT. Its translation: CATSRLIGGEAFF.

There are a few counts of this clonotype. The chain recombines TRBV20-1 with TRBJ1-1; D is unresolved. V dropped 3 bases and J dropped 7 bases, with 18 bases sitting between them. The CDR3 totals 14 residues. CDR1 and CDR2 (germline): DFQATT, SNEGSKA (reference sequence). CDR3 nucleotide sequence: TGCAGTGCTAGGGCAACTTTGCCCTTGGGTGAAGCTTTCTTT. This sequence encodes CSARATLPLGEAFF.

This chain uses TRBV15 with TRBJ2-7; tentatively, D is TRBD2 (6 bases). Germline V CDR1 and CDR2: LNHNV, YYDKDF (reference sequence). The CDR3 loop spans 15 amino acids. Deletions cut 5 bases from V and 2 bases from J, with 16 bases between. CDR3 amino acids: CATSPQAGITYEQYF. CDR3 DNA: TGTGCCACCAGCCCCCAAGCGGGTATTACCTACGAGCAGTACTTC.

This clonotype was detected many times. The chain combines TRBV7-8 with TRBJ2-7; the D is unclear. The CDR3 runs 13 residues. Trimming took off 5 bases at V and 3 bases at J, with 11 bases between the two ends. Germline V gene sequence: CDR1 SGHVS, CDR2 FQNEAQ. CDR3 in amino acids: CASSAIGDYEQYF. CDR3 nucleotide sequence: TGTGCCAGCAGCGCAATCGGAGACTACGAGCAGTACTTC.

V usage is TRBV14 and J usage is TRBJ2-7; 9 bases are a match to TRBD1. The length of the CDR3 is 15 residues. Per germline, CDR1 SGHDN and CDR2 FVKESK. After removal of 0 bases from V and 5 bases from J, the junction contained 5 bases not matched to a gene. The DNA of the CDR3 is TGTGCCAGCAGCCAAGAGGACAGGGGATTCGACGAGCAGTACTTC. As protein: CASSQEDRGFDEQYF.

The sample holds one count of this clonotype. The V call is TRBV20-1, the J call TRBJ2-5, with TRBD2 identical over 8 bases. The germline V gene encodes CDR1 DFQATT and CDR2 SNEGSKA (reference sequence). The CDR3 has 13 residues. V lost 5 bases and J lost 4; bases outside the gene matches: 6. CDR3 nucleotides: TGCAGTGCTCCATTCGGGGGGGGAGAGACCCAGTACTTC. It is translated as CSAPFGGGETQYF.

CDR3 residues: CASSETGRGYEQYF. CDR3 DNA sequence: TGCGCCAGCAGCGAGACAGGGAGGGGTTACGAGCAGTACTTC. The J gene is TRBJ2-7, the V gene TRBV5-1, with D tentatively TRBD1 or TRBD2 (7 bases each). CDR3 size: 14 residues. CDR1 SGHRS and CDR2 YFSETQ come from the germline V gene. V shed 4 bases and J shed 4 bases, with 15 bases lying between them.

There are a few counts of this clonotype. The V call is TRBV7-8, the J call TRBJ1-1; TRBD1 matches at 7 bases. The CDR3 spans 14 residues. Germline trimming cut 6 bases from V and 11 bases from J; bases unmatched to any gene: 15. Germline CDR1 is SGHVS and CDR2 is FQNEAQ. CDR3 region: CASSRFDRANTAFF. For the CDR3, the DNA is TGTGCCAGCAGTAGATTTGACAGGGCGAATACGGCTTTCTTT.

The table lists this clonotype with a few counts. The chain recombines TRBV7-2 with TRBJ1-1; D may be TRBD1 (5 bases). Trimming took 2 bases from V and 4 from J, leaving 11 bases between them. The CDR3 is made up of 14 amino acids. CDR1 and CDR2 from the germline V gene are SGHTA and FQGNSA. CDR3 loop: CASSLSGEATEAFF. The CDR3 DNA sequence: TGTGCCAGCAGCTTATCGGGGGAGGCCACTGAAGCTTTCTTT.

The J gene is TRBJ1-5, the V gene TRBV11-1, with D unresolved. Trimming took 1 base from V and 2 from J, leaving 21 bases between them. Germline V gene data show CDR1 as SGHAT and CDR2 as FQDESV (reference sequence). The CDR3 consists of 19 residues. CDR3: CASSLVGNGYPRGNQPQHF. For the CDR3, the DNA is TGTGCCAGCAGCTTAGTTGGGAACGGTTACCCACGGGGCAATCAGCCCCAGCATTTT. Looking up the rest from reference TRBV11-1 and TRBJ1-5 gives the full variable domain: EAEVAQSPRYKITEKSQAVAFWCDPISGHATLYWYRQILGQGPELLVQFQDESVVDDSQLPKDRFSAERLKGVDSTLKIQPAELGDSAMYLCASSLVGNGYPRGNQPQHFGDGTRLSIL.

This clonotype was observed a few times. V and J are TRBV7-2 and TRBJ1-5; D is unclear. V lost 1 base to trimming and J lost 4 bases, with 11 bases between them. This CDR3 is built from 15 residues. Germline lookup yields CDR1 SGHTA and CDR2 FQGNSA. CDR3 sequence: CASSLDSHGNQPQHF. In DNA form, the CDR3 reads TGTGCCAGCAGCTTAGACAGCCACGGGAATCAGCCCCAGCATTTT.

The chain combines TRBV6-5 with TRBJ1-2, with no clear D. This CDR3 contains 13 residues. Trimming cost V 2 bases and J 11 bases, with 15 bases left between them. The germline gives CDR1 MNHEY, CDR2 SVGAGI. CDR3: CASSYAGSVWYTF. CDR3 sequence (DNA): TGTGCCAGCAGTTACGCCGGCAGCGTGTGGTACACCTTC.